This T cell receptor beta chain came from a study of regulatory T cells in long-lasting Graves disease. General observations from the study: Reduced TCR diversity was observed in persistent Graves' patients versus newly diagnosed patients. Newly diagnosed patients shared 1,000 or so public clonotypes; persistent patients shared approximately 2,700. The study examined only peripheral blood, not thyroid tissue.

To make TCR beta libraries, researchers used iRepertoire HTBI primers and Arm-PCR of CDR3 regions. TCRdb recomputed calls from the multiplex PCR reads with MiXCR, one row per CDR3 protein. The table has around 420,000 distinct CDR3 sequences, less than 20% seen once. Germline lookup yields CDR1 SGHTA and CDR2 FQGNSA. The CDR3 runs to 15 residues. About this clonotype: Its antigen is unknown. This likely came from a read error, as a far larger clone is one base away.

Time point in this sample: newly diagnosed GD, antithyroid drugs for less than 3 months. The TCR library was made from RNA extracted from PBMCs. The sequence was obtained from a female donor with Graves disease. This chain connects TRBV7-2 to TRBJ2-5; no definite D call. The end of the DNA fits TRBJ2-1 better, so the J call may be wrong. The material sequenced was peripheral blood mononuclear cells (PBMCs), taken at new diagnosis, from a patient treated with antithyroid drugs. CDR3 residues: CASSPDLGPQETQFF. CDR3 coding DNA: TGTGCCAGCAGCCCAGACCTAGGGCCCCAAGAGACCCAGTTCTTC.